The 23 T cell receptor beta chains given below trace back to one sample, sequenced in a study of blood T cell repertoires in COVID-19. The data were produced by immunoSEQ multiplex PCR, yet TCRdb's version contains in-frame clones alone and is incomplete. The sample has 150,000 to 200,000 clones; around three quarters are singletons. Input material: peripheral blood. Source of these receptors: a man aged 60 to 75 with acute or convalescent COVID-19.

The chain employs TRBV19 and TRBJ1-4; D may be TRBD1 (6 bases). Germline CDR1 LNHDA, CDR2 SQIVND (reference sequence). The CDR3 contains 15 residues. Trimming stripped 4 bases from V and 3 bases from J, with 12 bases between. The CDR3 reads CASSKVGAPNEKLFF. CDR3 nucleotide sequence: TGTGCCAGTAGTAAGGTGGGGGCGCCTAATGAAAAACTGTTTTTT.

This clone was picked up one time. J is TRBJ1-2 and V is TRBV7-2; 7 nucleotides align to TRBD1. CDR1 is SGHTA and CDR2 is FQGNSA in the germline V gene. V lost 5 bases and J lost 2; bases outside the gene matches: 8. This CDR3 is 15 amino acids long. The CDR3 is CASSTGTVPNYGYTF. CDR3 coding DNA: TGTGCCAGCAGCACCGGGACAGTCCCGAACTATGGCTACACCTTC.

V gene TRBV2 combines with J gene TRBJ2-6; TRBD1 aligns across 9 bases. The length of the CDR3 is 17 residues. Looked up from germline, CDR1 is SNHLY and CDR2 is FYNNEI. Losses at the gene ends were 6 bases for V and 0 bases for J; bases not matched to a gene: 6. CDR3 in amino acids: CASSGDRDRSGANVLTF. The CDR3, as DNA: TGTGCCAGCAGCGGGGACAGGGACCGCTCTGGGGCCAACGTCCTGACTTTC.

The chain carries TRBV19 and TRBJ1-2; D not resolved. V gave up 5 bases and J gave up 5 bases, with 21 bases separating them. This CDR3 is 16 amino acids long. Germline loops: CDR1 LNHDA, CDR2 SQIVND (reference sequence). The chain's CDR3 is CASSAPGSWPTYGYTF. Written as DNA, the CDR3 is TGTGCCAGTAGTGCCCCCGGGTCCTGGCCGACTTATGGCTACACCTTC.

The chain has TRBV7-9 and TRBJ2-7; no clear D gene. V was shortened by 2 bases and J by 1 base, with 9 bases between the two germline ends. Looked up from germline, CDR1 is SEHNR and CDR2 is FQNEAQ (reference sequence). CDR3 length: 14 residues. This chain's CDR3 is CASSLSVSSYEQYF. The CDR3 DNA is TGTGCCAGCAGCTTAAGCGTCAGTTCCTACGAGCAGTACTTC.

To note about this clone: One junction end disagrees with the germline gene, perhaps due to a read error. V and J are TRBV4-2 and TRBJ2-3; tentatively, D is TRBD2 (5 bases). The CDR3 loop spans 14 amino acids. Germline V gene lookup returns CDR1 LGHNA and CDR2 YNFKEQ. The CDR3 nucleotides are TGTGCCAGCAGCCAAGGCTCTAGCATAGATACGCAGTATTTT. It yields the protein CASSQGSSIDTQYF.

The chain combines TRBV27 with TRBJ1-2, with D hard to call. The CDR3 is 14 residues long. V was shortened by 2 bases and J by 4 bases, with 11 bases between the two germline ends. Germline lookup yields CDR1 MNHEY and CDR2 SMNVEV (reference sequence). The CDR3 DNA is TGTGCCAGCAGTTTACCGGACTCGCCCTATGGCTACACCTTC. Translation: CASSLPDSPYGYTF.

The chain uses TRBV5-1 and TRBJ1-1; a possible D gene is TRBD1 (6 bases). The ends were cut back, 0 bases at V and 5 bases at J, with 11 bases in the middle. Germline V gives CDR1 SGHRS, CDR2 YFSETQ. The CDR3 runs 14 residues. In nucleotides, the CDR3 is TGCGCCAGCAGCTTGGTTTCAGGGGATACTGAAGCTTTCTTT. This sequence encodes CASSLVSGDTEAFF. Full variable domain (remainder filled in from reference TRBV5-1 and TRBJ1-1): KAGVTQTPRYLIKTRGQQVTLSCSPISGHRSVSWYQQTPGQGLQFLFEYFSETQRNKGNFPGRFSGRQFSNSRSEMNVSTLELGDSALYLCASSLVSGDTEAFFGQGTRLTVV.

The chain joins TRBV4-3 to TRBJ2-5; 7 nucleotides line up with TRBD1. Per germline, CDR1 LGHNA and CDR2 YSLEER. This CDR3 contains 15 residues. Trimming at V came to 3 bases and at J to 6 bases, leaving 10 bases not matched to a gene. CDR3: CASSQIETGSKTQYF. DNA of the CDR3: TGCGCCAGCAGCCAGATTGAGACAGGGTCAAAGACCCAGTACTTC.

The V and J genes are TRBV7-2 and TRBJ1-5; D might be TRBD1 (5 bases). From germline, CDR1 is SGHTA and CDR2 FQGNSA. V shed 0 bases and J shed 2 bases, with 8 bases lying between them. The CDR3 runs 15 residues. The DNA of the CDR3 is TGTGCCAGCAGCTTAGCGGGGCTTGGCAATCAGCCCCAGCATTTT. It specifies CASSLAGLGNQPQHF.

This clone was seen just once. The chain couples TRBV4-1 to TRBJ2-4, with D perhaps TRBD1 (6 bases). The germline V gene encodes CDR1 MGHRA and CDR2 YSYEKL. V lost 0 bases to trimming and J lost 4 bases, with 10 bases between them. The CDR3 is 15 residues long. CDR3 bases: TGCGCCAGCAGCCAAGAACAAGGACAGAAAAACATTCAGTACTTC. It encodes CASSQEQGQKNIQYF.

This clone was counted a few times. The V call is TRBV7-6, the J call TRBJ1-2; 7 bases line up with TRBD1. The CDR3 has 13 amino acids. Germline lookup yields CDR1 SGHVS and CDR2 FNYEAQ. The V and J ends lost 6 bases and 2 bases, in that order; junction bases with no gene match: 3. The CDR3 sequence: CASRRDSNYGYTF. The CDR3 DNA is TGTGCCAGCAGGAGGGACAGCAACTATGGCTACACCTTC.

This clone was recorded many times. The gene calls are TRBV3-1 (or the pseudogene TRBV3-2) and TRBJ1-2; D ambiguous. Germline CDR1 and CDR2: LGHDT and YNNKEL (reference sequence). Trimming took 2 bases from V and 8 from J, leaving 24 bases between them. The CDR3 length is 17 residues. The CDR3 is CASSQRMRVALSGGYTF. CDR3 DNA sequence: TGTGCCAGCAGCCAACGAATGAGGGTTGCATTGTCTGGAGGCTACACCTTC.

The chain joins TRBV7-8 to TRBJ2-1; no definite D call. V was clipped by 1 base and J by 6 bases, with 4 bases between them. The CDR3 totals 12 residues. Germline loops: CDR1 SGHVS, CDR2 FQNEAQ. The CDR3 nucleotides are TGTGCCAGCAGCTTAGTCTCCAATGAGCAGTTCTTC. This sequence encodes CASSLVSNEQFF.

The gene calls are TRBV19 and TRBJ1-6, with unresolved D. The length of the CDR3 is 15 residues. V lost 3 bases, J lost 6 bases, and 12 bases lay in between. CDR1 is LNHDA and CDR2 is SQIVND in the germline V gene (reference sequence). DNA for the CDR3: TGTGCCAGTAGTATTGTTCGGCGGGGTAATTCACCCCTCCACTTT. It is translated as CASSIVRRGNSPLHF.

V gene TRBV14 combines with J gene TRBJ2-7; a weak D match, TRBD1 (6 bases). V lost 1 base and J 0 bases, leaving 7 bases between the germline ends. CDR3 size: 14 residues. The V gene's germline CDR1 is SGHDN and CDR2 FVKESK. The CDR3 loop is CASSQGGGSYEQYF. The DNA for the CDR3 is TGTGCCAGCAGCCAAGGAGGGGGCTCCTACGAGCAGTACTTC.

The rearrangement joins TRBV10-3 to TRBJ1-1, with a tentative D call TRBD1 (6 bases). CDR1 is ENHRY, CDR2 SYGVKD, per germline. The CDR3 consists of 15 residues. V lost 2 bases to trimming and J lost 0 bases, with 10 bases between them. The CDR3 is CAISEGQLLNTEAFF. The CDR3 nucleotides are TGTGCCATCAGTGAGGGACAGCTACTGAACACTGAAGCTTTCTTT.

The CDR3 coding sequence is TGTGCCAGTAGTATTCCAGGGGGCGGGAACGAGCAGTACTTC. This translates into CASSIPGGGNEQYF. This chain uses TRBV19 with TRBJ2-7; 8 nucleotides align to TRBD1. Germline V CDR1 and CDR2: LNHDA, SQIVND (reference sequence). The CDR3 is made up of 14 amino acids. V gave up 3 bases and J gave up 5 bases; unmatched junction bases: 6.

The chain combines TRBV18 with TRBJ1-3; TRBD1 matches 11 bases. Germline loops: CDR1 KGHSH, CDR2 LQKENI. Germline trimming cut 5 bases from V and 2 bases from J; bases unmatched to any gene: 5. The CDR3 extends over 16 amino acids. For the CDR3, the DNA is TGTGCCAGCTCAAGGGACAGGGGGGACGCTGGAAACACCATATATTTT. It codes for CASSRDRGDAGNTIYF. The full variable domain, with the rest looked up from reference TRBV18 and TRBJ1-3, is NAGVMQNPRHLVRRRGQEARLRCSPMKGHSHVYWYRQLPEEGLKFMVYLQKENIIDESGMPKERFSAEFPKEGPSILRIQQVVRGDSAAYFCASSRDRGDAGNTIYFGEGSWLTVV.

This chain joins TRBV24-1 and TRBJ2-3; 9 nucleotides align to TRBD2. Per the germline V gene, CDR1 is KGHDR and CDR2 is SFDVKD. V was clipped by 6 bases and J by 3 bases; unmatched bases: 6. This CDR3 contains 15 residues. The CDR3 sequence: CATSSGTSMTDTQYF. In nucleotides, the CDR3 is TGTGCCACCAGTTCGGGGACTAGCATGACAGATACGCAGTATTTT.

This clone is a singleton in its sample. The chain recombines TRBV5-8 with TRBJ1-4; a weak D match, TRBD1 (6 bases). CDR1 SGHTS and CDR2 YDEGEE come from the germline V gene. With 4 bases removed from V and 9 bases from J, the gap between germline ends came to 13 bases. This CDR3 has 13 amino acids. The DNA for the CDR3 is TGTGCCAGCAGCCAGAACAGGGAGAAAAAACTGTTTTTT. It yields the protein CASSQNREKKLFF. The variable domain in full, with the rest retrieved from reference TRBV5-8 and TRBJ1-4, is EAGVTQSPTHLIKTRGQQATLRCSPISGHTSVYWYQQALGLGLQFLLWYDEGEERNRGNFPPRFSGRQFPNYSSELNVNALELEDSALYLCASSQNREKKLFFGSGTQLSVL.

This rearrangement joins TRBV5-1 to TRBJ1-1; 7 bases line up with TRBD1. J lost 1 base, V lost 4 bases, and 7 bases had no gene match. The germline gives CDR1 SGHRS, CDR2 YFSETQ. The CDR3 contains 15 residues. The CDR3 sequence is CASSPTGQTNTEAFF. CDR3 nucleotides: TGCGCCAGCAGCCCCACGGGACAGACGAACACTGAAGCTTTCTTT.

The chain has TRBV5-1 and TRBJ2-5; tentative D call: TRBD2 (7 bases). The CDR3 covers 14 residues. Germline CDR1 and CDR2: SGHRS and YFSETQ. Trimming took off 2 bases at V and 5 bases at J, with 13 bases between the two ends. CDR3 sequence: CASSFRGALETQYF. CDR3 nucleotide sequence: TGCGCCAGCAGCTTTCGGGGGGCCTTGGAGACCCAGTACTTC.